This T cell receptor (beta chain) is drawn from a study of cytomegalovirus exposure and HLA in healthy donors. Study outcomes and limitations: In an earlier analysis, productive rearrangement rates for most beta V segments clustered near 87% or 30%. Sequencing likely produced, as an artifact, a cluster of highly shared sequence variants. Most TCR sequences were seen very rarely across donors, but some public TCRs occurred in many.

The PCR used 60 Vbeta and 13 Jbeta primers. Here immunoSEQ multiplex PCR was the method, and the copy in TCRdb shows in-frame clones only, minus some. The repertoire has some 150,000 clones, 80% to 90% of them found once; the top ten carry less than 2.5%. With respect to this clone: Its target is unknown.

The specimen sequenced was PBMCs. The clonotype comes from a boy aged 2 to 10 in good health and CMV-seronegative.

CDR3 in amino acids: CASQDRVATDTQYF. The CDR3 nucleotides are TGTGCCAGTCAGGACAGGGTTGCAACAGATACGCAGTATTTT. The chain recombines TRBV19 with TRBJ2-3; 8 positions match TRBD1. J gave up 3 bases and V 8 bases, and 7 bases lay outside the gene matches. CDR3 size: 14 residues. The germline V gene has CDR1 LNHDA and CDR2 SQIVND (reference sequence).